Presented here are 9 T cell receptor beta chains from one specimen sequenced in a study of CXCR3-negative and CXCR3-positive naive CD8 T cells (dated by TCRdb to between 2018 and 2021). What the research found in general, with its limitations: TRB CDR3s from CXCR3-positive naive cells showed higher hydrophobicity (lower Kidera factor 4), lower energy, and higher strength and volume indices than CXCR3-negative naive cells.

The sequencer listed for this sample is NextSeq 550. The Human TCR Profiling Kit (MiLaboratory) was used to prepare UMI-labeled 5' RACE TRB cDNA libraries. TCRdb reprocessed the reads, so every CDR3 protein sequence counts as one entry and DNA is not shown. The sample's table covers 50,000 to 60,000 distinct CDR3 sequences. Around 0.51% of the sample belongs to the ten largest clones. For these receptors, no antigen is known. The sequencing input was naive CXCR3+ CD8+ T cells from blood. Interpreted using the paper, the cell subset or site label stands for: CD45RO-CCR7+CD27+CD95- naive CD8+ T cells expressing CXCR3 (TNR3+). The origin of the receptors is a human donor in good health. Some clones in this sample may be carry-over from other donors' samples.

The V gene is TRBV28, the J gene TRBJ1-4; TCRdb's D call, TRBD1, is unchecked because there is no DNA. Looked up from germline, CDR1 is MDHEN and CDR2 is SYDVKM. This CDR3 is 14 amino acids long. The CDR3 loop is CASSSRQGGEKLFF.

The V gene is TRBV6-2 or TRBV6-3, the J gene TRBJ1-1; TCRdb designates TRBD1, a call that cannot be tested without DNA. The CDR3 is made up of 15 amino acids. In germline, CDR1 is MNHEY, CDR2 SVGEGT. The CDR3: CASSYPGQGATEAFF.

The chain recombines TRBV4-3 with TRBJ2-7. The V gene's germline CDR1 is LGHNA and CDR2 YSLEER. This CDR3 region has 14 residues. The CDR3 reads CASSQFGGPYEQYF.

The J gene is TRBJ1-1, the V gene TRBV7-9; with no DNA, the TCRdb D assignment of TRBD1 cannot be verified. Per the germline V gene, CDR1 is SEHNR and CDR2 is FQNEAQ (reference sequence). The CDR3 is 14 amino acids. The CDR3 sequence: CASSAGFANTEAFF.

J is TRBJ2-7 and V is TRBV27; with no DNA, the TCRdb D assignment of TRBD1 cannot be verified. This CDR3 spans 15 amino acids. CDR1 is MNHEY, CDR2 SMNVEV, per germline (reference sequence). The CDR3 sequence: CASSPIRDITHEQYF.

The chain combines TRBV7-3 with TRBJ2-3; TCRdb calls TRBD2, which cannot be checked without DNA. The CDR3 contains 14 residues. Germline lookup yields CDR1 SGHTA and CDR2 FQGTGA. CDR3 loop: CASSSSGGGDTQYF.

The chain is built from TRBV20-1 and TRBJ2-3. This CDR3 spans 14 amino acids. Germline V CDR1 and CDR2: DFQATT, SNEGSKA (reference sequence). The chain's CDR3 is CSASASSSTDTQYF.

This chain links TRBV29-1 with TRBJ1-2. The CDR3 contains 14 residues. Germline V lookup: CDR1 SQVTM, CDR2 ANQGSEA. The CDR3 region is CSVEEAQGNYGYTF.

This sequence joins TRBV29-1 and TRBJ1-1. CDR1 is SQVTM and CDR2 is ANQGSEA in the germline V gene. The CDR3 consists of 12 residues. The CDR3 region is CSVLTLNTEAFF. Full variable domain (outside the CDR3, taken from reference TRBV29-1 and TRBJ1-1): SAVISQKPSRDICQRGTSLTIQCQVDSQVTMMFWYRQQPGQSLTLIATANQGSEATYESGFVIDKFPISRPNLTFSTLTVSNMSPEDSSIYLCSVLTLNTEAFFGQGTRLTVV.